A selection of T cell receptor beta chains follows, all from one sample in a study of cytomegalovirus exposure and HLA in healthy donors. Generated by immunoSEQ multiplex PCR, the TCRdb table keeps only in-frame clones and is missing some. This sample has roughly 200,000 clones, with 80% to 85% found just once. Sequenced sample: PBMCs. The receptor set was obtained from a boy aged 2 to 10 in good health and CMV-seronegative. Each CDR3 is given with its conserved first and last residue. A D gene is named only where the DNA matches it firmly. Expanded clones get a size class; other rows say once, few or many, or leave the size out.

CDR3nt,CDR3aa,abundance,v_gene,j_gene,d_gene
TGTGCCACCAGTCACGGGGGGTCCCAAGAGACCCAGTACTTC,CATSHGGSQETQYF,NA,TRBV15,TRBJ2-5,TRBD2
TGTGCCAGCAGCCGGGACAGTCAAGAGACCCAGTACTTC,CASSRDSQETQYF,NA,TRBV2,TRBJ2-5,TRBD1
TGTGCCAGCAGTCCCCTCTCAGGGGTATCCTACGAGCAGTACTTC,CASSPLSGVSYEQYF,NA,TRBV27,TRBJ2-7,NA
TGCGCCAGCAGCCTCGTCCCGGGACAGGGGAGCCAGCCCCAGCATTTT,CASSLVPGQGSQPQHF,few,TRBV5-1,TRBJ1-5,TRBD1
TGCGCCAGCAGCTTGGAATTCGGTGGCGGGAAAGTTGCCCCAGATACGCAGTATTTT,CASSLEFGGGKVAPDTQYF,NA,TRBV5-1,TRBJ2-3,NA
TGTGCCAGCAGTGACCACGCCGCGGCTAACCCCTACGAGCAGTACTTC,CASSDHAAANPYEQYF,NA,TRBV6-4,TRBJ2-7,NA
TGTGCCTGGAGCACCGGGACAGGAAGGCAGCCCCAGCATTTT,CAWSTGTGRQPQHF,NA,TRBV30,TRBJ1-5,TRBD1
TGTGCCAGCAGCTTAGGGGCCCTCCTGGACGAGCAGTACTTC,CASSLGALLDEQYF,few,TRBV7-8,TRBJ2-7,NA
TGTGCCATCAGTGAGTCTAAAGGAGACACCATATATTTT,CAISESKGDTIYF,NA,TRBV10-3,TRBJ1-3,NA
TGCGCCAGCAGCCCGGGACAGGGGCCGAACACTGAAGCTTTCTTT,CASSPGQGPNTEAFF,NA,TRBV5-1,TRBJ1-1,TRBD1
TGTGCCAGCAGCCTACAGGGCCACCAGTACTTC,CASSLQGHQYF,NA,TRBV7-9,TRBJ2-5,NA
TGTGCTGGGACAGTTTTCGGAAACACTGAAGCTTTCTTT,CAGTVFGNTEAFF,once,TRBV12-5,TRBJ1-1,TRBD1
TGTGCCAGCAGCCAAGGGCTAGCGGGAGGTTCCTACGAGCAGTACTTC,CASSQGLAGGSYEQYF,NA,TRBV4-2,TRBJ2-7,TRBD2
TGTGCCAGCAGTTACCCTAGCGGGGGTGATACGCAGTATTTT,CASSYPSGGDTQYF,few,TRBV6-6,TRBJ2-3,TRBD2
TGTGCCAGCAGCGGGACTAGCGGGACGGGTGAGCAGTTCTTC,CASSGTSGTGEQFF,NA,TRBV6-5,TRBJ2-1,TRBD2
TGTGCCAGCAGTGCCAGGACACAGAACACCGGGGAGCTGTTTTTT,CASSARTQNTGELFF,NA,TRBV2,TRBJ2-2,NA
TGTGCCAGAAGCTTAGAGACAGATTTCTTTAATTATGGCTACACCTTC,CARSLETDFFNYGYTF,once,TRBV5-3,TRBJ1-2,NA
TGTGCCTGGAGTGCGGCGGCATACACTGAAGCTTTCTTT,CAWSAAAYTEAFF,once,TRBV30,TRBJ1-1,NA
TGTGCCAGCAGCAAAGCCAAGATTTTCAGCCAGACAGGCGAGGATAAAACCACAAACTACGAGCAGTACTTC,CASSKAKIFSQTGEDKTTNYEQYF,NA,TRBV21-1,TRBJ2-7,NA
TGTGCCAGCAGCCCTCAGGCGCAGTATTTT,CASSPQAQYF,NA,TRBV11-2,TRBJ2-3,NA
TGTGCCAGCAGTGAAGGAGGGTTTAATGAAAAACTGTTTTTT,CASSEGGFNEKLFF,NA,TRBV6-5,TRBJ1-4,NA
TGTGCCAGCAGCTTAGGGGGGGGTGCTAATGAAAAACTGTTTTTT,CASSLGGGANEKLFF,NA,TRBV11-2,TRBJ1-4,NA
TGTGCCAGCAGTGCCCCCCGGATCGGGATAGCCAAAAACATTCAGTACTTC,CASSAPRIGIAKNIQYF,NA,TRBV2,TRBJ2-4,NA
TGTGCCAGCAGCCAAGAGGCAGGGCGAGAGACCCAGTACTTC,CASSQEAGRETQYF,once,TRBV14,TRBJ2-5,NA
TGTGCCAGCAGCGACCGAGACACTGGGGCCAACGTCCTGACTTTC,CASSDRDTGANVLTF,NA,TRBV2,TRBJ2-6,NA
TGTGCCAGCAGACCGTGGCCTAGCGGGACCTACGAGCAGTACTTC,CASRPWPSGTYEQYF,NA,TRBV6-5,TRBJ2-7,TRBD2
TGTGCCAGTAGTATAGATGAACAGGGGTACGAGCAGTACTTC,CASSIDEQGYEQYF,NA,TRBV19,TRBJ2-7,TRBD1
TGTGCCAGCAGCCCCCGGACAGGTTCTGAAGCTTTCTTT,CASSPRTGSEAFF,NA,TRBV6-5,TRBJ1-1,TRBD1
TGTGCCAGTAGTAACCTTTGGGGGCCGCCCCTCCACTTT,CASSNLWGPPLHF,once,TRBV19,TRBJ1-6,NA
TGTGCCAGCAGCCCAGGGGGCGCAGCTTTCTTT,CASSPGGAAFF,few,TRBV7-9,TRBJ1-1,TRBD1
TGTGCCATCTCCCTGGGCAGTCAGGCCTACGAGCAGTACTTC,CAISLGSQAYEQYF,NA,TRBV28,TRBJ2-7,NA
TGTGCCTGGAGTCCCACCCTCCGGGCGGGAGCCCCCCACGAGCAGTACTTC,CAWSPTLRAGAPHEQYF,few,TRBV30,TRBJ2-7,TRBD2
TGTGCCAGCAGTTTAACGGGACAGGGCTACAATGAGCAGTTCTTC,CASSLTGQGYNEQFF,NA,TRBV7-9,TRBJ2-1,TRBD1
TGTGCCAGCAGCCAAGATCCGGCGACTAGCTCCCAGAATGAGCAGTTCTTC,CASSQDPATSSQNEQFF,NA,TRBV4-2,TRBJ2-1,TRBD2
TGTGCCAGCAGTGGGGGGACACACTCTGGAAACACCATATATTTT,CASSGGTHSGNTIYF,NA,TRBV6-1,TRBJ1-3,NA
TGTGCCAGCAGCCAACTCAGGGGGGGGGCCAACGTCCTGACTTTC,CASSQLRGGANVLTF,once,TRBV7-9,TRBJ2-6,TRBD1
TGTGCCAGCAGCCCAACAGGCAGAGCCCTTTACAATGAGCAGTTCTTC,CASSPTGRALYNEQFF,NA,TRBV11-2,TRBJ2-1,NA
TGTGCCAGCAGCCAAGGGCCACACAGGGGGCTCTTGGCTAATGAAAAACTGTTTTTT,CASSQGPHRGLLANEKLFF,NA,TRBV14,TRBJ1-4,TRBD1
TGTGCCAGCAGTGAAAACGGGGGGGCCCCAGAGACCCAGTACTTC,CASSENGGAPETQYF,NA,TRBV2,TRBJ2-5,TRBD2
TGCGCCAGCAGCTTGAGCGGGGGGGCCTCCGATACGCAGTATTTT,CASSLSGGASDTQYF,NA,TRBV5-1,TRBJ2-3,TRBD2
TGTGCCAGTAGTATGACACCTACTAGCAATCAGCCCCAGCATTTT,CASSMTPTSNQPQHF,NA,TRBV19,TRBJ1-5,NA
TGTGCCAGCAGCGTAGTAATCGGGACGGCCGGACAGGGTGGCTACACCTTC,CASSVVIGTAGQGGYTF,once,TRBV9,TRBJ1-2,TRBD1
TGTGCCAGCAGCTCCCTTGATAGCGGGAGCTACGAGCAGTACTTC,CASSSLDSGSYEQYF,few,TRBV11-2,TRBJ2-7,TRBD2
TGTGCCAGTAGTACAGGGGGCCGAGCGAACACCGGGGAGCTGTTTTTT,CASSTGGRANTGELFF,NA,TRBV19,TRBJ2-2,TRBD1
TGTGCCAGCACTCGCGGAGGGAGCACAGATACGCAGTATTTT,CASTRGGSTDTQYF,NA,TRBV27,TRBJ2-3,NA